This TCR beta chain was documented in a study of identical twins. A note on this clonotype: What it recognizes is unknown.

J lost 9 bases, V lost 7 bases, and 4 bases had no gene match. In germline, CDR1 is SGHAT, CDR2 FQNNGV. The CDR3 length is 12 residues. Study-wide findings and caveats: While abundant cord blood beta clonotypes carried fewer insertions, memory repertoires showed no such pattern. Low generation-probability sequences were in excess among twin-shared out-of-frame alpha sequences.

TCRdb fed the 5' RACE reads into MiXCR, producing one record per CDR3 protein. This table has approximately 220,000 distinct CDR3 sequences, 6% to 9% appearing once. This sample was also put to use in a study of yellow fever vaccine responses in identical twins.

V is TRBV11-2 and J is TRBJ2-1, with 9 positions matching TRBD1. Sequences were obtained from memory (CD45RO+) T cells sorted from blood. This receptor was obtained from a woman aged 18-29 years in good health. The CDR3 loop is CASTNRGPEQFF. The CDR3 DNA is TGTGCCAGCACCAACAGGGGGCCTGAGCAGTTCTTC.